Each of the 16 T cell receptor beta chains below was sequenced from the same sample in a study of control samples from healthy donors and cancer patients. TCRdb's table, derived via immunoSEQ multiplex PCR, lists solely in-frame clones and lacks some. The sample lists 93,000 or so clones, roughly 89% occurring once. Sequenced material: PBMCs. Receptor source: a man in his 60s with lung cancer.

This chain joins TRBV5-1 and TRBJ2-5; D may be TRBD1 (5 bases). The V gene lost 0 bases and the J gene lost 1 base, with 7 bases spanning the gap. There are 14 residues in the CDR3. Germline CDR1 reads SGHRS; CDR2 reads YFSETQ. CDR3 region: CASSLGDSQETQYF. CDR3 bases: TGCGCCAGCAGCTTGGGAGACAGCCAAGAGACCCAGTACTTC.

V is TRBV25-1 and J is TRBJ1-1; tentatively, D is TRBD1 (5 bases). V dropped 1 base and J dropped 4 bases, with 13 bases sitting between them. The CDR3 loop spans 15 amino acids. Germline values: CDR1 MGHDK, CDR2 SYGVNS. The CDR3 is CASSELRGRSTEAFF. The CDR3 DNA sequence: TGTGCCAGCAGTGAATTGCGGGGGAGGAGCACTGAAGCTTTCTTT.

This chain connects TRBV30 to TRBJ2-3, with 13 bases that match TRBD2. From germline, CDR1 is GTSNPN and CDR2 SVGIG (reference sequence). There are 16 residues in the CDR3. J gave up 0 bases and V 7 bases, and 7 bases lay outside the gene matches. CDR3 sequence: CAFGLAGVISTDTQYF. CDR3 DNA: TGTGCCTTTGGACTAGCGGGGGTGATTAGCACAGATACGCAGTATTTT.

This chain links TRBV5-1 with TRBJ1-3, with D possibly being TRBD1 (5 bases). Germline loops: CDR1 SGHRS, CDR2 YFSETQ. The CDR3 covers 15 residues. V lost 4 bases, J lost 2 bases, and 13 bases lay in between. The CDR3 loop reads CASSPAQGTGNTIYF. CDR3 coding DNA: TGCGCCAGCAGCCCAGCCCAGGGTACTGGAAACACCATATATTTT. Full variable domain (missing parts from reference TRBV5-1 and TRBJ1-3): KAGVTQTPRYLIKTRGQQVTLSCSPISGHRSVSWYQQTPGQGLQFLFEYFSETQRNKGNFPGRFSGRQFSNSRSEMNVSTLELGDSALYLCASSPAQGTGNTIYFGEGSWLTVV.

The CDR3, as DNA: TGCGCCAGCAGCTTGGGAGGCAGCTTTCAAGAGACCCAGTACTTC. Its protein is CASSLGGSFQETQYF. The rearrangement uses TRBV5-1 and TRBJ2-5; D is undetermined. V was cut by 0 bases and J by 2 bases, with 11 bases left in between. This CDR3 has 15 residues. In germline, CDR1 is SGHRS, CDR2 YFSETQ.

This chain links TRBV7-9 with TRBJ1-3, with D unresolved. V lost 0 bases to trimming and J lost 4 bases, with 1 base between them. The CDR3 runs to 12 residues. Germline CDR1 reads SEHNR; CDR2 reads FQNEAQ (reference sequence). CDR3 nucleotide sequence: TGTGCCAGCAGCTTAGCGGGAAACACCATATATTTT. Translated: CASSLAGNTIYF.

This chain connects TRBV7-2 to TRBJ2-5, with 10 positions matching TRBD1. The CDR3 consists of 14 residues. The germline gives CDR1 SGHTA, CDR2 FQGNSA. After removal of 5 bases from V and 4 bases from J, the junction contained 4 bases not matched to a gene. CDR3 nucleotide sequence: TGTGCCAGCAGCCTTCGGACAGGGGGAGAGACCCAGTACTTC. It is translated as CASSLRTGGETQYF.

This chain joins TRBV6-5 and TRBJ1-3; no definite D call. Trimming took off 9 bases at V and 4 bases at J, with 16 bases between the two ends. In germline, CDR1 is MNHEY, CDR2 SVGAGI. The CDR3 contains 14 residues. CDR3 protein: CASGPATGGNTIYF. CDR3 in DNA: TGTGCCAGTGGACCCGCCACTGGAGGAAACACCATATATTTT.

The V and J genes are TRBV21-1 and TRBJ2-4. TRBV21-1 is reported as a pseudogene. The CDR3 extends over 15 amino acids. The CDR3 sequence is CASSKAGQAKNIQYF. In DNA form, the CDR3 reads TGTGCCAGCAGCAAAGCCGGCCAAGCCAAAAACATTCAGTACTTC.

The chain joins TRBV3-1 (or the pseudogene TRBV3-2) to TRBJ1-6, with D maybe TRBD1 (5 bases). Trimming pared 0 bases from V and 7 bases from J, leaving 10 bases between. This CDR3 is 15 amino acids long. Per germline, CDR1 LGHDT and CDR2 YNNKEL (reference sequence). CDR3 residues: CASSQDGQGNSPLHF. CDR3 in DNA: TGTGCCAGCAGCCAAGATGGTCAGGGAAATTCACCCCTCCACTTT.

The V call is TRBV11-3, the J call TRBJ2-1, with D perhaps TRBD1 (5 bases). This CDR3 contains 17 residues. V was clipped by 2 bases and J by 6 bases, with 20 bases between them. From germline, CDR1 is SGHNT and CDR2 YENEEA. The CDR3 DNA reads TGTGCCAGCAGCTTAATTGGGATCGGTGAAAGGGGCAATGAGCAGTTCTTC. This sequence encodes CASSLIGIGERGNEQFF. The full variable domain, with the rest looked up from reference TRBV11-3 and TRBJ2-1, is EAGVVQSPRYKIIEKKQPVAFWCNPISGHNTLYWYLQNLGQGPELLIRYENEEAVDDSQLPKDRFSAERLKGVDSTLKIQPAELGDSAVYLCASSLIGIGERGNEQFFGPGTRLTVL.

The CDR3 DNA reads TGCGCCAGCAGCGCTAGGGAGGGAGGGAACTATGGCTACACCTTC. It translates to CASSAREGGNYGYTF. V is TRBV5-1 and J is TRBJ1-2; D unclear. V lost 4 bases, J lost 2 bases, and 15 bases lay in between. The CDR3 consists of 15 residues. The germline V gene encodes CDR1 SGHRS and CDR2 YFSETQ.

The chain joins TRBV5-1 to TRBJ1-1, with 9 bases identical to TRBD1. The germline V gene has CDR1 SGHRS and CDR2 YFSETQ. The CDR3 is 15 residues long. V gave up 4 bases and J gave up 5 bases; unmatched junction bases: 9. CDR3 sequence reads: CASSGDRASFTEAFF. The CDR3 region has the DNA TGCGCCAGCAGCGGGGACAGGGCGAGCTTTACTGAAGCTTTCTTT.

This clone was seen just once. V usage is TRBV20-1 and J usage is TRBJ2-3; a possible D gene is TRBD2 (6 bases). Between the trimmed V and J ends, which lost 3 bases and 2 bases, there was a span of 15 bases. CDR3 length equals 15 residues. CDR1 is DFQATT and CDR2 is SNEGSKA in the germline V gene (reference sequence). The CDR3 protein is CSASIFGGFTDTQYF. The CDR3, as DNA: TGCAGTGCTAGTATCTTTGGGGGGTTCACAGATACGCAGTATTTT.

This CDR3 reads CSARGTDNSPLHF. For the CDR3, the DNA is TGCAGCGCCCGAGGGACGGATAATTCACCCCTCCACTTT. V gene TRBV29-1 combines with J gene TRBJ1-6; a weak D match, TRBD1 (5 bases). The CDR3 spans 13 residues. Trimming removed 7 bases from V and 5 bases from J, with 12 bases in between. CDR1 and CDR2 from the germline V gene are SQVTM and ANQGSEA.

The CDR3 loop is CASSLEAGGPDTQYF. As DNA, the CDR3 is TGTGCCAGCAGCTTAGAAGCGGGGGGGCCAGATACGCAGTATTTT. The chain has TRBV7-2 and TRBJ2-3; TRBD2 matches 10 bases. Germline lookup yields CDR1 SGHTA and CDR2 FQGNSA. The trim removed 1 base at V and 4 bases at J, leaving 2 bases unmatched. CDR3 length: 15 residues. The full variable domain, in which reference TRBV7-2 and TRBJ2-3 provide the parts outside the CDR3, is GAGVSQSPSNKVTEKGKDVELRCDPISGHTALYWYRQSLGQGLEFLIYFQGNSAPDKSGLPSDRFSAERTGGSVSTLTIQRTQQEDSAVYLCASSLEAGGPDTQYFGPGTRLTVL.